Each of the 25 T cell receptor beta chains below was sequenced from the same sample in a study of graft-versus-host responses after intestinal transplantation. Their recognized antigens are unknown. Using immunoSEQ multiplex PCR, the repertoire was profiled, and TCRdb retains in-frame clones only, with some absent. Of about 81,000 clones in the sample, 75% to 95% were seen once. Sequencing used unstimulated CD4+ T cells sorted from spleen or lymph node cells, obtained before transplant. These TCRs come from a human donor who was the organ donor for an intestinal transplant.

This chain joins TRBV5-6 and TRBJ1-1; unclear D gene. The CDR3 sequence is 14 residues long. Germline CDR1 and CDR2: SGHDT and YYEEEE. V lost 2 bases to trimming and J lost 3 bases, with 11 bases between them. The CDR3 DNA sequence: TGTGCCAGCAGCTTAATTGAGGGTTACACTGAAGCTTTCTTT. Translation gives CASSLIEGYTEAFF. The entire variable domain, with the rest obtained from reference TRBV5-6 and TRBJ1-1, is as follows: DAGVTQSPTHLIKTRGQQVTLRCSPKSGHDTVSWYQQALGQGPQFIFQYYEEEERQRGNFPDRFSGHQFPNYSSELNVNALLLGDSALYLCASSLIEGYTEAFFGQGTRLTVV.

V gene TRBV19 combines with J gene TRBJ1-2; D may be TRBD1 (6 bases). This CDR3 contains 14 residues. Looked up from germline, CDR1 is LNHDA and CDR2 is SQIVND (reference sequence). Trimming took off 7 bases at V and 3 bases at J, with 15 bases between the two ends. The CDR3 loop is CASTIIQGYYGYTF. CDR3 bases: TGTGCCAGTACGATCATCCAGGGGTACTATGGCTACACCTTC. Together with reference TRBV19 and TRBJ1-2, the CDR3 gives the full variable domain: DGGITQSPKYLFRKEGQNVTLSCEQNLNHDAMYWYRQDPGQGLRLIYYSQIVNDFQKGDIAEGYSVSREKKESFPLTVTSAQKNPTAFYLCASTIIQGYYGYTFGSGTRLTVV.

The chain uses TRBV27 and TRBJ2-3; 8 nucleotides line up with TRBD2. V lost 4 bases to trimming and J lost 2 bases; unmatched junction nucleotides: 8. The CDR3 has 16 amino acids. Per germline, CDR1 MNHEY and CDR2 SMNVEV (reference sequence). The CDR3 region is CASSSLAELPTDTQYF. CDR3 nucleotides: TGTGCCAGCAGTTCACTAGCGGAGCTACCCACAGATACGCAGTATTTT.

The gene calls are TRBV11-3 and TRBJ2-7; D is undetermined. The CDR3 has 14 amino acids. Germline V CDR1 and CDR2: SGHNT, YENEEA. Trimming removed 1 base from V and 1 base from J, with 8 bases in between. The CDR3, as DNA: TGTGCCAGCAGCTTAGGCGCTCTGTCCTACGAGCAGTACTTC. It encodes CASSLGALSYEQYF.

This chain uses TRBV6-1 with TRBJ1-6; D possibly corresponds to TRBD1 (5 bases). The CDR3 spans 13 residues. The germline V gene encodes CDR1 MNHNS and CDR2 SASEGT. V shed 4 bases and J shed 7 bases, with 8 bases lying between them. CDR3 in DNA: TGTGCCAGCAGTGTATCAGGGAATTCACCCCTCCACTTT. It yields the protein CASSVSGNSPLHF.

The chain links TRBV28 to TRBJ1-4; no definite D call. This CDR3 comprises 13 residues. Germline V CDR1 and CDR2: MDHEN, SYDVKM. V lost 5 bases and J 7 bases, leaving 11 bases between the germline ends. The DNA for the CDR3 is TGTGCCAGCAGTCCAACGACAACTGAAAAACTGTTTTTT. Translated: CASSPTTTEKLFF.

This chain joins TRBV4-1 and TRBJ2-2; the match to TRBD2 covers 10 bases. V was clipped by 4 bases and J by 9 bases; unmatched bases: 17. Germline V gene lookup returns CDR1 MGHRA and CDR2 YSYEKL. CDR3 length equals 18 residues. CDR3 protein: CASSRDYTSGTTGRELFF. CDR3 nucleotide sequence: TGCGCCAGCAGCCGAGACTATACTAGCGGGACTACTGGCAGGGAGCTGTTTTTT.

This chain uses TRBV28 with TRBJ1-2; 9 nucleotides agree with TRBD1. CDR3 length: 19 amino acids. Germline values: CDR1 MDHEN, CDR2 SYDVKM. V shed 5 bases and J 2 bases; nucleotides not matched to a gene: 18. CDR3 bases: TGTGCCAGCAGTCATCCTCGAGGCAGACAGGGGGTATTAAACTATGGCTACACCTTC. This codes for CASSHPRGRQGVLNYGYTF.

The gene calls are TRBV28 and TRBJ1-2; 9 nucleotides line up with TRBD1. Germline lookup yields CDR1 MDHEN and CDR2 SYDVKM. J gave up 1 base and V 5 bases, and 11 bases lay outside the gene matches. The CDR3 is made up of 17 amino acids. This chain's CDR3 is CASSPRTGVRLNYGYTF. The CDR3 bases are TGTGCCAGCAGTCCGCGGACAGGGGTGCGCCTTAACTATGGCTACACCTTC.

This clone has only one observation. The chain combines TRBV19 with TRBJ2-7; 9 bases match TRBD2. Trimming removed 5 bases from V and 9 bases from J; junction bases left unmatched: 17. The CDR3 spans 16 residues. CDR1 is LNHDA and CDR2 is SQIVND in the germline V gene (reference sequence). Here the CDR3 reads CASSPRTSELPDGQYF. The DNA of the CDR3 is TGTGCCAGTAGTCCTAGGACTAGCGAACTGCCGGACGGGCAGTACTTC.

The chain carries TRBV12-5 and TRBJ1-1; 9 nucleotides agree with TRBD1. CDR3 length: 21 residues. Per the germline V gene, CDR1 is LGHNT and CDR2 is FRNRAP. With V trimmed by 5 bases and J by 2 bases, 24 bases remained unmatched. The CDR3, as DNA: TGTGCTAGTGGTAAATTTACGTCCGGGACAGGGTTATTCTCGACAAACACTGAAGCTTTCTTT. This sequence encodes CASGKFTSGTGLFSTNTEAFF.

The chain uses TRBV7-8 and TRBJ2-1; the match to TRBD2 covers 12 bases. There are 17 residues in the CDR3. Per germline, CDR1 SGHVS and CDR2 FQNEAQ. Trimming removed 1 base from V and 4 bases from J; junction bases left unmatched: 5. CDR3 sequence: CASSLVVLAGGYNEQFF. In DNA form, the CDR3 reads TGTGCCAGCAGCTTAGTTGTTCTAGCGGGGGGGTACAATGAGCAGTTCTTC.

The V call is TRBV9, the J call TRBJ2-7, with TRBD2 identical over 10 bases. Germline assignment: CDR1 SGDLS and CDR2 YYNGEE. This CDR3 is built from 14 residues. Trimming removed 4 bases from V and 6 bases from J; junction bases left unmatched: 7. CDR3 loop: CASSPSGGQGEQYF. CDR3 nucleotide sequence: TGTGCCAGCAGCCCTAGCGGGGGCCAAGGCGAGCAGTACTTC.

This clone was picked up one time. This rearrangement joins TRBV10-3 to TRBJ1-6; 9 bases match TRBD1. J lost 3 bases, V lost 2 bases, and 2 bases had no gene match. The CDR3 covers 16 residues. Germline V gene lookup returns CDR1 ENHRY and CDR2 SYGVKD. As DNA, the CDR3 is TGTGCCATCAGTGAGGGACAGGGGAACTATAATTCACCCCTCCACTTT. As protein: CAISEGQGNYNSPLHF.

This clone was detected only a few times. The chain is built from TRBV2 and TRBJ2-3; possible D gene TRBD1, 8 bases. This CDR3 region has 16 residues. Germline lookup yields CDR1 SNHLY and CDR2 FYNNEI. V lost 6 bases and J 3 bases, leaving 19 bases between the germline ends. The CDR3 spells CASRGGAGGKTDTQYF. The CDR3, as DNA: TGTGCCAGCAGAGGGGGGGCAGGGGGCAAAACAGATACGCAGTATTTT.

The chain combines TRBV28 with TRBJ1-3, with D unclear. Germline lookup yields CDR1 MDHEN and CDR2 SYDVKM. The CDR3 spans 14 residues. V was pared by 5 bases and J by 4 bases, with 12 bases between. CDR3 loop: CASSPHGGGNTIYF. CDR3 nucleotides: TGTGCCAGCAGTCCACACGGCGGGGGAAACACCATATATTTT.

The rearrangement uses TRBV15 and TRBJ2-2; D is uncertain. In germline, CDR1 is LNHNV, CDR2 YYDKDF (reference sequence). Trimming took 3 bases from V and 7 from J, leaving 12 bases between them. CDR3 length: 14 amino acids. The CDR3 region has the DNA TGTGCCACCAGCAGCGCTCTAGAAGTCGGGGAGCTGTTTTTT. It translates to CATSSALEVGELFF.

The table lists this clone with many counts. The chain couples TRBV7-2 to TRBJ1-2; D is perhaps TRBD1 (5 bases). The CDR3 extends over 14 amino acids. V was trimmed by 2 bases and J by 3 bases, leaving 10 bases between them. Germline CDR1 reads SGHTA; CDR2 reads FQGNSA. The CDR3 is CASSLTGPYYGYTF. The DNA for the CDR3 is TGTGCCAGCAGCTTAACAGGTCCCTACTATGGCTACACCTTC.

The V gene is TRBV5-1, the J gene TRBJ2-5; D possibly corresponds to TRBD2 (6 bases). The CDR3 runs to 21 residues. Trimming took off 7 bases at V and 2 bases at J, with 36 bases between the two ends. Per the germline V gene, CDR1 is SGHRS and CDR2 is YFSETQ. For the CDR3, the DNA is TGCGCCAGCTCCGGAGGGAGGAGAAACGGGGGATGGCTTGCCAGTCAAGAGACCCAGTACTTC. Protein product: CASSGGRRNGGWLASQETQYF.

This clone appeared a single time. The CDR3 coding sequence is TGTGCCAGCAGTGACCCTAGCGGGACCTTCACAGATACGCAGTATTTT. It translates to CASSDPSGTFTDTQYF. The V gene is TRBV25-1, the J gene TRBJ2-3; 9 bases align to TRBD2. In germline, CDR1 is MGHDK, CDR2 SYGVNS. The CDR3 runs to 16 residues. Trimming removed 3 bases from V and 2 bases from J; junction bases left unmatched: 6.

Only one count was recorded for this clone. The V gene is TRBV5-1, the J gene TRBJ2-7, with 10 bases lining up with TRBD1. Germline V gene data show CDR1 as SGHRS and CDR2 as YFSETQ. V gave up 0 bases and J gave up 4 bases; unmatched junction bases: 1. The CDR3 loop spans 14 amino acids. CDR3 nucleotide sequence: TGCGCCAGCAGCTTGGGGGGACAGGGGTACGAGCAGTACTTC. Its protein is CASSLGGQGYEQYF.

The chain links TRBV15 to TRBJ2-6, with 7 bases fitting TRBD1. This CDR3 has 19 residues. Germline V CDR1 and CDR2: LNHNV, YYDKDF (reference sequence). V shed 2 bases and J 0 bases; nucleotides not matched to a gene: 10. CDR3 nucleotides: TGTGCCACCAGCAGAACCCTCGGACAGGCAAGCTCTGGGGCCAACGTCCTGACTTTC. Amino acid sequence: CATSRTLGQASSGANVLTF.

The chain employs TRBV25-1 and TRBJ2-5, with D unresolved. Germline CDR1 and CDR2: MGHDK and SYGVNS. V was clipped by 1 base and J by 4 bases, with 10 bases between them. The CDR3 loop spans 14 amino acids. The CDR3 loop is CASSEFGFGETQYF. CDR3 DNA: TGTGCCAGCAGTGAATTCGGGTTCGGAGAGACCCAGTACTTC. Variable domain in full (rest from reference TRBV25-1 and TRBJ2-5): EADIYQTPRYLVIGTGKKITLECSQTMGHDKMYWYQQDPGMELHLIHYSYGVNSTEKGDLSSESTVSRIRTEHFPLTLESARPSHTSQYLCASSEFGFGETQYFGPGTRLLVL.

This clone appeared a single time. The J gene is TRBJ1-1, the V gene TRBV19; D gene ambiguous. CDR3 length equals 15 residues. Germline values: CDR1 LNHDA, CDR2 SQIVND (reference sequence). V lost 6 bases, J lost 4 bases, and 18 bases lay in between. The CDR3 DNA reads TGTGCCAGTAGGTCCGGGGAGGGTTTGGGCACTGAAGCTTTCTTT. Amino acid sequence: CASRSGEGLGTEAFF.

The chain carries TRBV12-5 and TRBJ2-1; 7 bases align to TRBD2. The germline V gene has CDR1 LGHNT and CDR2 FRNRAP. Unmatched junction bases numbered 6, after V lost 9 bases and J lost 7 bases. The length of the CDR3 is 12 residues. The CDR3 loop reads CASGREYNEQFF. CDR3 sequence (DNA): TGTGCTAGCGGGCGGGAGTATAATGAGCAGTTCTTC.